This T cell receptor (beta chain) was recorded in a study of regulatory T cells in long-lasting Graves disease. This sample's time point: newly diagnosed GD, antithyroid drugs for less than 3 months. PBMC-extracted RNA yielded the TCR library. Trimming removed 1 base from V and 4 bases from J, with 10 bases in between. The CDR3 contains 15 residues. The germline V gene encodes CDR1 SGHAT and CDR2 FQNNGV. Relying on iRepertoire HTBI primers and Arm-PCR of CDR3 regions, the team built TCR beta libraries. TCRdb reanalysed the multiplex PCR reads using MiXCR and keeps one entry per CDR3 protein. This sample has a few hundred thousand distinct CDR3 sequences; around 18% occur once, and the top ten carry approximately 20%.

This clonotype was sampled from a female donor with Graves disease. Specimen: peripheral blood mononuclear cells (PBMCs), collected at new diagnosis, from a patient treated with antithyroid drugs. The V call is TRBV11-2, the J call TRBJ2-2, with D tentatively TRBD2 (6 bases). The CDR3 loop reads CASSLGGGLTGELFF. In DNA, the CDR3 is TGTGCCAGCAGCTTAGGTGGGGGACTCACCGGGGAGCTGTTTTTT.